The T cell receptor (beta chain) under discussion was sequenced for a study of vaccination effects on CD4 cells after COVID-19. Overall study results and limits: The study got few convalescent patients and did not collect any early post-infection timepoints.

This CDR3 is built from 15 residues. J gave up 5 bases and V 10 bases, and 16 bases lay outside the gene matches. CDR1 LGHDT and CDR2 YNNKEL come from the germline V gene (reference sequence). As to this clone: What it binds is unknown.

The table came from immunoSEQ multiplex PCR; TCRdb's copy has only in-frame clones and leaves some out. The sample gives about 53,000 clones, 60% to 85% of which show up once; 2.5% to 3.5% is in the top ten. Culture lasted about nine days before CD4+ T cell isolation. All vaccine recipients tested negative for nucleocapsid antibodies and had never contracted SARS-CoV-2 infection. Specimen: CD4+ T cells from PBMCs cultured without peptide, collected before COVID-19 vaccination. The chain joins TRBV3-1 (or the pseudogene TRBV3-2) to TRBJ2-5, with TRBD2 matching 7 bases. The sequence came from a human donor who received a COVID-19 vaccine. CDR3 sequence reads: CATLGGGLLGETQYF. DNA of the CDR3: TGTGCCACACTTGGCGGGGGTCTCCTGGGGGAGACCCAGTACTTC.